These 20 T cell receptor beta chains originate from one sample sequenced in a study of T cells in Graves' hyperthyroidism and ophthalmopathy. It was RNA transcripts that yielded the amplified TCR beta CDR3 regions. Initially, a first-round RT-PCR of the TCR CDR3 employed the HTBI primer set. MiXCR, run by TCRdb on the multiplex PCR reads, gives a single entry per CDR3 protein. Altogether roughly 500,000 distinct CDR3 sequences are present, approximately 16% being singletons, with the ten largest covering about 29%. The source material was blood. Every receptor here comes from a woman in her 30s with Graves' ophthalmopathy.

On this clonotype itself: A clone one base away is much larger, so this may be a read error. The CDR3 region is CASSELLSVRIDTQYF. The CDR3, as DNA: TGTGCCAGCAGTGAACTTCTGAGTGTTCGCATAGATACGCAGTATTTT. The genes are TRBV6-1 and TRBJ2-3; D uncertain. This CDR3 region has 16 residues. Between the trimmed V and J ends, which lost 2 bases and 5 bases, there was a span of 17 bases. CDR1 MNHNS and CDR2 SASEGT come from the germline V gene.

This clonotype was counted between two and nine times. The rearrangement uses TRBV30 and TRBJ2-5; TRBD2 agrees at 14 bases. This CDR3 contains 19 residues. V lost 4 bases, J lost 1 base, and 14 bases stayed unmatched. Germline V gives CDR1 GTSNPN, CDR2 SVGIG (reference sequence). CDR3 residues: CAWTSFSMTSGRGQETQYF. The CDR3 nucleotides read TGTGCCTGGACCAGTTTCTCTATGACTAGCGGGAGGGGCCAAGAGACCCAGTACTTC.

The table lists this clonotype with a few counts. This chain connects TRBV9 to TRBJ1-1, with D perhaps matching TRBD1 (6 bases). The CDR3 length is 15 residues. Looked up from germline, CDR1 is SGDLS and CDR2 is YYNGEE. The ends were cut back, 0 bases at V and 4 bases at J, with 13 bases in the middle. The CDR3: CASSVVGGGGTEAFF. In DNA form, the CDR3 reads TGTGCCAGCAGCGTAGTGGGGGGGGGCGGCACTGAAGCTTTCTTT.

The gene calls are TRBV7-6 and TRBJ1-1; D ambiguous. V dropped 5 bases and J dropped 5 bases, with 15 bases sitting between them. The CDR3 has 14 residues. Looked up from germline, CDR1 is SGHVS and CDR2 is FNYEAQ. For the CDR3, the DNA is TGTGCCAGCAGCCGCGGGATGGCGGGAACTGAAGCTTTCTTT. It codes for CASSRGMAGTEAFF.

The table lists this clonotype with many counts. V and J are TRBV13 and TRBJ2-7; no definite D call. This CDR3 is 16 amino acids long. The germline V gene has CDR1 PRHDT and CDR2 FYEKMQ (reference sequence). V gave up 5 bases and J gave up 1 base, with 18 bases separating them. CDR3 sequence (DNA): TGTGCCAGCAGCCTCGGCACCCCTTTTGTATCCTACGAGCAGTACTTC. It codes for CASSLGTPFVSYEQYF.

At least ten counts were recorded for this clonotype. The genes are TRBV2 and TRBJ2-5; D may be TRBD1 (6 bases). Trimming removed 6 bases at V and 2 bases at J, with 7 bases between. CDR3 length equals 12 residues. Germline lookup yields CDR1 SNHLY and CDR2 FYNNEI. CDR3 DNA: TGTGCCAGCAGACAGGGACAAGAGACCCAGTACTTC. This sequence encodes CASRQGQETQYF. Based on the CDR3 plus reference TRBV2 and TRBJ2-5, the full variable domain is EPEVTQTPSHQVTQMGQEVILRCVPISNHLYFYWYRQILGQKVEFLVSFYNNEISEKSEIFDDQFSVERPDGSNFTLKIRSTKLEDSAMYFCASRQGQETQYFGPGTRLLVL.

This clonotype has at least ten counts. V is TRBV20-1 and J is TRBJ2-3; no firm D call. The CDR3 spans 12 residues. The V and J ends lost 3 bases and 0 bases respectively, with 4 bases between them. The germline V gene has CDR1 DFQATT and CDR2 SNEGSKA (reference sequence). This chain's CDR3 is CSASSSTDTQYF. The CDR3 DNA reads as TGCAGTGCTAGTTCGAGCACAGATACGCAGTATTTT.

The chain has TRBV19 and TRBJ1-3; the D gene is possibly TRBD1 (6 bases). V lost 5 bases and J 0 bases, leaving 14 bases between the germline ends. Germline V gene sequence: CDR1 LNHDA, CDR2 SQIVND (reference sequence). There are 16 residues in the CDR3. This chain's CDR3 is CASSARTEFSGNTIYF. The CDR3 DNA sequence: TGTGCCAGTAGTGCCCGGACAGAATTCTCTGGAAACACCATATATTTT.

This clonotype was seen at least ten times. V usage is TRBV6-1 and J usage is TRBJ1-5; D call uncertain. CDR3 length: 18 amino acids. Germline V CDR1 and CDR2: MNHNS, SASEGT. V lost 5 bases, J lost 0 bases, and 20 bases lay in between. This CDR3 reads CASSLFFLGRYSNQPQHF. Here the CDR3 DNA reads TGTGCCAGCAGTCTCTTCTTTTTGGGTCGGTATAGCAATCAGCCCCAGCATTTT.

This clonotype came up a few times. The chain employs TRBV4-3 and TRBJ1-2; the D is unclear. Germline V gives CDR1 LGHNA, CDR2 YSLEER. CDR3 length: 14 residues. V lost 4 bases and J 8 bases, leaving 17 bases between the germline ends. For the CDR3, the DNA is TGCGCCAGCAGCCCCTCACAAACTCGGTCCGGCTACACCTTC. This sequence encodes CASSPSQTRSGYTF.

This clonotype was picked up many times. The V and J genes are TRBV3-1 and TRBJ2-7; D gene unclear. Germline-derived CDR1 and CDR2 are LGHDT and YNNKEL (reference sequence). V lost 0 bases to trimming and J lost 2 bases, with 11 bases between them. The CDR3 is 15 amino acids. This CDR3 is CASSQDVLPTYEQYF. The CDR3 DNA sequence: TGTGCCAGCAGCCAAGATGTTTTACCCACCTACGAGCAGTACTTC.

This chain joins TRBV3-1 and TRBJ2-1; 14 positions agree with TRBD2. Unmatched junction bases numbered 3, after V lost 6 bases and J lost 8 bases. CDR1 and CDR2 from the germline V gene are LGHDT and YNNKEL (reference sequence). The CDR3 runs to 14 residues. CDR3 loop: CASRGTSGSYEQFF. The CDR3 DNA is TGTGCCAGCAGGGGGACTAGCGGGAGCTATGAGCAGTTCTTC.

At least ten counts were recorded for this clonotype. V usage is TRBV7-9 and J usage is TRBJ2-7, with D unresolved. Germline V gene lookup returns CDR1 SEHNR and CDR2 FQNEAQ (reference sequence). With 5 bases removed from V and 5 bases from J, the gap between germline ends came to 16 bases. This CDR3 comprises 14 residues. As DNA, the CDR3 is TGTGCCAGCAGCCCCCCCGTGGATTGGAACGAGCAGTACTTC. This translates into CASSPPVDWNEQYF.

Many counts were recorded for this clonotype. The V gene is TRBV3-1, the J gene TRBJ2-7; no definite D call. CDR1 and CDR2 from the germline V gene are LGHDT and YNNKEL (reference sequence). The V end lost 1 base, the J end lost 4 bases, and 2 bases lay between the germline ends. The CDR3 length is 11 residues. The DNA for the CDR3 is TGTGCCAGCAGCCAAGTTTACGAGCAGTACTTC. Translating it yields CASSQVYEQYF.

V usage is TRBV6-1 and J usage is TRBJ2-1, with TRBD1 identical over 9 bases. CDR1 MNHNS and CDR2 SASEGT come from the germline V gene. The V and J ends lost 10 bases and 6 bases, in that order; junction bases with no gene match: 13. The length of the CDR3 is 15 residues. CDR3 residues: CATLGDRGRPNEQFF. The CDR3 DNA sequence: TGTGCCACGCTGGGCGACAGGGGGAGACCCAATGAGCAGTTCTTC.

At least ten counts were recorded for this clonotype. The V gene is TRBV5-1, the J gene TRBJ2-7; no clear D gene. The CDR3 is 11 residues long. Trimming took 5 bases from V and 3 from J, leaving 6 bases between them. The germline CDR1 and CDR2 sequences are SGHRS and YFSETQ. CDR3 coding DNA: TGCGCCAGCAGATTCGACTACGAGCAGTACTTC. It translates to CASRFDYEQYF.

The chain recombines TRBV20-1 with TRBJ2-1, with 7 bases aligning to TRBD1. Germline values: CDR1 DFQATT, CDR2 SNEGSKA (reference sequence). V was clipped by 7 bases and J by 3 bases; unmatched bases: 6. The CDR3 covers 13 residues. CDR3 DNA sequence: TGCAGTGTCCCGGACAGGAACTACAATGAGCAGTTCTTC. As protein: CSVPDRNYNEQFF.

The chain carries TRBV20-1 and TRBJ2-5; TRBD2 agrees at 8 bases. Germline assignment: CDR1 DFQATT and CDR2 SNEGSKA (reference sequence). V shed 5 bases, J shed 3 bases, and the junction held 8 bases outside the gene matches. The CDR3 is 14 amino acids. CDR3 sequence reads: CSAPPAGVEETQYF. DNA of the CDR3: TGCAGTGCTCCACCAGCGGGAGTTGAAGAGACCCAGTACTTC.

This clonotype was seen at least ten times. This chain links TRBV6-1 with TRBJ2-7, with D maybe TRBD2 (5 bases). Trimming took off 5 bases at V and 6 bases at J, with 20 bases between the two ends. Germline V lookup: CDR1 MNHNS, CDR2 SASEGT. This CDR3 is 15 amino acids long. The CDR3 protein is CASSLTWDPRVEQYF. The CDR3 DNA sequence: TGTGCCAGCAGTCTTACCTGGGATCCGCGGGTCGAGCAGTACTTC.

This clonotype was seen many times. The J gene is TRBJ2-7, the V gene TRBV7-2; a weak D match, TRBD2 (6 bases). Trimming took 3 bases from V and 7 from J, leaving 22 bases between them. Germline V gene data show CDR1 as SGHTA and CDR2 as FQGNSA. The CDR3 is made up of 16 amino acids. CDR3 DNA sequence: TGTGCCAGCAGCTTGTTGGCGCTGCGGGATGAGAGGGAGCAGTACTTC. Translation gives CASSLLALRDEREQYF. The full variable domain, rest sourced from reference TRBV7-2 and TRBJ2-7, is GAGVSQSPSNKVTEKGKDVELRCDPISGHTALYWYRQSLGQGLEFLIYFQGNSAPDKSGLPSDRFSAERTGGSVSTLTIQRTQQEDSAVYLCASSLLALRDEREQYFGPGTRLTVT.